The 14 T cell receptor beta chains below were found in one sample sequenced in a study of T-cell reconstitution after alpha-beta-depleted transplantation in children. It was with unique molecular identifiers that the TCRbeta library was prepared. TCRdb itself ran the PCR reads through MiXCR, one entry per CDR3 protein. The repertoire has about 98,000 distinct CDR3 sequences, more than 20% of them found once; the top ten carry 20% to 25%. The sequenced sample was PBMCs, obtained before TCRalphabeta/CD19-depleted stem cell transplant. These receptors originate from a boy aged 2-15 years with acute lymphoblastic leukemia, due to receive a stem cell transplant.

CDR3 loop: CATRSGGATRDTDTQYF. Written as DNA, the CDR3 is TGTGCCACCAGGAGCGGAGGGGCCACCAGGGACACAGATACGCAGTATTTT. The chain links TRBV24-1 to TRBJ2-3; tentative D call: TRBD2 (6 bases). CDR3 length equals 17 residues. Trimming removed 7 bases from V and 2 bases from J, with 21 bases in between. The germline gives CDR1 KGHDR, CDR2 SFDVKD.

This clonotype turned up a few times. The chain couples TRBV5-5 to TRBJ2-2; D ambiguous. The V gene lost 2 bases and the J gene lost 13 bases, with 15 bases spanning the gap. In germline, CDR1 is SGHKS, CDR2 YYEKEE (reference sequence). CDR3 length: 13 residues. The CDR3 protein is CASSFSTSSGLFF. In DNA form, the CDR3 reads TGTGCCAGCAGCTTCAGTACCAGTAGTGGGCTGTTTTTT.

This clonotype occurred a few times. This sequence joins TRBV4-1 and TRBJ2-3, with D perhaps matching TRBD1 (8 bases). The germline CDR1 and CDR2 sequences are MGHRA and YSYEKL. Trimming removed 4 bases from V and 6 bases from J, with 17 bases in between. The CDR3 length is 15 residues. The CDR3 loop reads CASSLGGQGADTQYF. The CDR3 region has the DNA TGCGCCAGCAGCCTCGGGGGGCAGGGGGCGGATACGCAGTATTTT.

This clonotype was found a few times. The rearrangement joins TRBV7-7 to TRBJ2-2, with 12 bases identical to TRBD2. The ends lost 5 bases at V and 5 bases at J; junction bases unmatched: 6. This CDR3 region has 16 residues. Germline loops: CDR1 SSHAT, CDR2 FNYEAQ (reference sequence). CDR3 residues: CASSQLAGGGTGELFF. The CDR3 bases are TGTGCCAGCAGCCAACTAGCGGGAGGCGGAACCGGGGAGCTGTTTTTT.

A few counts support this clonotype. This chain links TRBV27 with TRBJ2-6, with D unresolved. The CDR3 length is 15 residues. Per germline, CDR1 MNHEY and CDR2 SMNVEV (reference sequence). Deletions cut 4 bases from V and 0 bases from J, with 7 bases between. The CDR3 here is CASSSARSGANVLTF. The CDR3 nucleotides are TGTGCCAGCAGTTCCGCCCGCTCTGGGGCCAACGTCCTGACTTTC.

This clonotype has a count of ten or more. The V gene is TRBV5-5, the J gene TRBJ2-5; D possibly corresponds to TRBD1 (6 bases). Germline lookup yields CDR1 SGHKS and CDR2 YYEKEE (reference sequence). Trimming took 4 bases from V and 4 from J, leaving 11 bases between them. The CDR3 consists of 13 residues. CDR3 protein: CASSITGIETQYF. The CDR3 region has the DNA TGTGCCAGCAGCATTACAGGGATAGAGACCCAGTACTTC.

This clonotype was seen more than once but under ten times. The CDR3 coding sequence is TGTGCCACCAGCAGAGACCGGAGAAATAGTGAGCAGTTCTTC. Translated: CATSRDRRNSEQFF. The chain carries TRBV15 and TRBJ2-1; unclear D gene. Trimming left V 0 bases short and J 9 bases short, with 12 bases between. The CDR3 has 14 amino acids. Germline V gene sequence: CDR1 LNHNV, CDR2 YYDKDF (reference sequence).

This clonotype showed up just a few times. The chain employs TRBV5-1 and TRBJ1-4, with 7 bases that match TRBD1. Germline V CDR1 and CDR2: SGHRS, YFSETQ. This CDR3 has 15 amino acids. J was trimmed by 2 bases and V by 4 bases; bases with no gene match: 5. The CDR3 nucleotides read TGCGCCAGCAGCCAAACGACAGGGACTAATGAAAAACTGTTTTTT. Protein: CASSQTTGTNEKLFF.

In this sample, this clonotype turned up once. The chain combines TRBV7-6 with TRBJ2-1, with 10 bases lining up with TRBD2. V was clipped by 1 base and J by 6 bases; unmatched bases: 9. From germline, CDR1 is SGHVS and CDR2 FNYEAQ. The CDR3 length is 17 residues. The CDR3 DNA is TGTGCCAGCAGCTTAGTGGCTAGCGGGAGCAGGTCCAATGAGCAGTTCTTC. Translating it yields CASSLVASGSRSNEQFF.

V usage is TRBV20-1 and J usage is TRBJ2-4; D gene uncertain. Germline lookup yields CDR1 DFQATT and CDR2 SNEGSKA (reference sequence). This CDR3 has 12 residues. V dropped 3 bases and J dropped 7 bases, with 10 bases sitting between them. The DNA of the CDR3 is TGCAGTGCTAGCGTGGGCAGGAACATTCAGTACTTC. Translating gives CSASVGRNIQYF.

This clonotype has just a few counts. V gene TRBV4-1 combines with J gene TRBJ2-3, with D possibly being TRBD2 (5 bases). The length of the CDR3 is 14 residues. Trimming stripped 8 bases from V and 8 bases from J, with 20 bases between. The V gene's germline CDR1 is MGHRA and CDR2 YSYEKL. CDR3 DNA sequence: TGCGCCAGCGCCCTAGGTCCTGGGGAGCCTACGCAGTATTTT. As protein: CASALGPGEPTQYF.

This clonotype was counted ten times or more. The chain employs TRBV20-1 and TRBJ2-1; 7 bases are shared with TRBD2. The CDR3 sequence is 14 residues long. The V gene's germline CDR1 is DFQATT and CDR2 SNEGSKA (reference sequence). The ends lost 4 bases at V and 7 bases at J; junction bases unmatched: 10. The CDR3 reads CSAKSSGGANEQFF. Written as DNA, the CDR3 is TGCAGTGCTAAGTCTAGCGGAGGGGCGAATGAGCAGTTCTTC.

This clonotype has only a few counts. V is TRBV11-2 and J is TRBJ2-1; no definite D call. The germline CDR1 and CDR2 sequences are SGHAT and FQNNGV. This CDR3 spans 14 amino acids. V was cut by 0 bases and J by 10 bases, with 13 bases left in between. Written as DNA, the CDR3 is TGTGCCAGCAGCTTAGATCTTCTAATAGGGGAGCAGTTCTTC. This codes for CASSLDLLIGEQFF.

This clonotype was observed a handful of times. The chain joins TRBV20-1 to TRBJ2-7; 7 bases match TRBD2. CDR1 and CDR2 from the germline V gene are DFQATT and SNEGSKA (reference sequence). The CDR3 has 15 amino acids. The V segment lost 7 bases and the J segment 7 bases; nucleotides outside the gene matches: 19. The CDR3 loop is CSVSRASGGAWEQYF. The CDR3 coding sequence is TGCAGTGTATCTAGGGCTAGCGGAGGGGCTTGGGAGCAGTACTTC.